The sequence of this TCR beta chain was determined in a study of blood T cells in healthy people across ages. Primed by a sample-barcoded 5' primer and a J-beta primer mix, a second PCR proceeded for 7 to 11 cycles. TCRdb reprocessed the 5' RACE reads with MiXCR, giving one entry per CDR3 protein. The sample yields roughly 2 million distinct CDR3 sequences, 49% seen once. Donors each provided about 9.5 milliliters of peripheral blood. This clonotype was detected only once. Its matching antigen is unknown. Notes on the study in general: Naive CD4+ cells and diversity were both higher in long-lived donors than in aged donors.

Source material: blood. The sequence was obtained from a woman aged 40 to 49 in good health.

The CDR3 nucleotides are TGTGCCAGCAGTGCGAACAGGGGTAGGGATGAGCAGTTCTTC. Encoded protein: CASSANRGRDEQFF. The J gene is TRBJ2-1, the V gene TRBV28; 7 bases agree with TRBD1. V was clipped by 5 bases and J by 8 bases; unmatched bases: 9. In germline, CDR1 is MDHEN, CDR2 SYDVKM. The CDR3 runs to 14 residues.